Here is one TCR beta chain with its context. Its antigen remains unidentified. Base-call qualities are not available, and no considerably larger clone is one nucleotide away. TCRbeta CDR3 regions were amplified from genomic DNA using the immunoSEQ Assay, a bias-controlled multiplex PCR. Under the source paper's analysis protocol: Within the assay, amplification of reference gene primers was used to estimate how many nucleated cells each sample contained. To quantify the absolute abundance of each unique TCRbeta CDR3 rearrangement, sequence reads were collapsed and filtered. Productive Simpson clonality was computed per sample as the square root of Simpson's diversity index over productive rearrangements. Not all clones reach the TCRdb copy of this immuneACCESS table, which keeps in-frame sequences only. Checked studies attribute under half of the gap to unresolved V genes and leave the rest unexplained. That table furnishes V, J and clone size, whereas the DNA furnished D and trimming. The sample table lists a few hundred thousand clones, about 88% of them with a count of one. Together, the top ten hold 3% of the sample.

This entry belongs to a study of blood T cell repertoires in COVID-19 (dated by TCRdb to about 2020). With regard to the full study: Samples covering the acute and convalescent phases of COVID-19 were provided by collaborators in the United States, Italy and Spain. HLA class I and class II types, where available, came from metadata supplied by the sample provider rather than from assay-based typing. The dataset comprised deeply sampled blood TCRbeta repertoires from subjects exposed to, actively infected with, or recovered from COVID-19. The repertoires were made available in a free public database intended to serve as a resource for research on the immune response to SARS-CoV-2. Nearly every sample came with metadata listing a de-identified subject ID, COVID-19 status, age in years and sex. The material from the prospective study consisted of cDNA or gDNA derived from T cells, B-cell-depleted T cells, or PBMCs. The samples were drawn from the first 160 participants of the ongoing ImmuneRACE study and from under 1,500 subjects provided by 6 global collaborators. General conclusions and limits of the study: Clinical and demographic metadata were provided uncurated, with the amount varying by source and participant.

Participants in the prospective study were enrolled through a virtual design, were aged about 18 to 100 years, and lived in roughly 26 United States geographic areas. To assign participants to cohorts, the prospective study relied on clinical history that participants themselves reported in a screening survey and a study questionnaire. For ImmuneRACE Cohort 3, a participant was defined as recovered based on two consecutive negative NP/OP PCR tests, clearance by a healthcare professional, or resolution of symptoms. In the prospective study, whole blood, serum and a nasopharyngeal or oropharyngeal swab were collected from each participant by mobile phlebotomists. Participants in the prospective study had the option to provide additional blood draws and questionnaires over a 2-month period. Before DNA extraction, blood samples from the prospective study were shipped at room temperature or frozen.

The sample comprised PBMCs or T cells enriched from blood (not recorded which). This receptor was identified in a woman between 50 and 59 years old who had recovered from COVID-19.

The CDR3 reads CASRTTGPGGYTF. The nucleotide sequence reads as follows: TGTGCCAGCAGAACCACAGGGCCGGGTGGCTACACCTTC. This receptor chain uses TRBV6-5 and TRBJ1-2; TRBD1 is a weak D gene call, 6 bases matching. Including the terminal cysteine and phenylalanine, the CDR3 comprises 13 residues. The DNA shown is the 39-base CDR3, in frame from base 1. Deletion took 6 bases off V and 7 bases off J, with a span of 15 bases between the germline ends. The CDR1 and CDR2 encoded by the germline V gene are MNHEY and SVGAGI.